Each of the 15 T cell receptor beta chains below was sequenced from the same sample in a study of regulatory T cells in long-lasting Graves disease. Regarding time point: newly diagnosed GD, antithyroid drugs for less than 3 months. The TCR library was made from RNA extracted from PBMCs. In building TCR beta libraries, iRepertoire HTBI primers were used together with Arm-PCR of CDR3 regions. TCRdb recomputed calls from the multiplex PCR reads with MiXCR, one row per CDR3 protein. The repertoire holds roughly 420,000 distinct CDR3 sequences, with around a sixth as singletons. Source: peripheral blood mononuclear cells (PBMCs), taken at new diagnosis, from a patient treated with antithyroid drugs. These receptors were collected from a female donor with Graves disease.

This clonotype was observed many times. The rearrangement uses TRBV20-1 and TRBJ2-7; 7 positions agree with TRBD1. The CDR3 runs to 15 residues. CDR1 is DFQATT, CDR2 SNEGSKA, per germline (reference sequence). CDR3 sequence (DNA): TGCTCAAGACGTCGACAGGGAAGATTCCCCTACGAGCAGTACTTC. It specifies CSRRRQGRFPYEQYF.

This sequence joins TRBV11-3 and TRBJ1-2, with TRBD1 matching 8 bases. The CDR3 is 14 amino acids. J was trimmed by 7 bases and V by 3 bases; bases with no gene match: 7. Germline-derived CDR1 and CDR2 are SGHNT and YENEEA. The CDR3 here is CASSFQGATFGYTF. DNA for the CDR3: TGTGCCAGCAGCTTCCAGGGGGCCACGTTTGGCTACACCTTC. Full variable domain (outside the CDR3, taken from reference TRBV11-3 and TRBJ1-2): EAGVVQSPRYKIIEKKQPVAFWCNPISGHNTLYWYLQNLGQGPELLIRYENEEAVDDSQLPKDRFSAERLKGVDSTLKIQPAELGDSAVYLCASSFQGATFGYTFGSGTRLTVV.

This clonotype was seen repeatedly, ten times or more. This rearrangement joins TRBV29-1 to TRBJ2-3; 12 nucleotides match TRBD1. Germline V gives CDR1 SQVTM, CDR2 ANQGSEA. The CDR3 is 17 amino acids. V shed 6 bases, J shed 3 bases, and the junction held 13 bases outside the gene matches. The CDR3 nucleotides read TGCAGCGTCTTGGGGGGGGGACAGGGGGCGCAGACAGATACGCAGTATTTT. It yields the protein CSVLGGGQGAQTDTQYF.

This clonotype was picked up many times. The genes are TRBV27 and TRBJ2-1; 9 bases align to TRBD1. This CDR3 region has 15 residues. Trimming removed 1 base from V and 2 bases from J; junction bases left unmatched: 0. Germline CDR1 MNHEY, CDR2 SMNVEV (reference sequence). DNA for the CDR3: TGTGCCAGCAGTTTATGGGACAGGGCCTACAATGAGCAGTTCTTC. Its protein is CASSLWDRAYNEQFF.

Details on this clonotype: A much larger clonotype is one base distant, so this may be a read error. The CDR3 end shows no conserved phenylalanine or tryptophan, and so a read error is likely. This chain joins TRBV30 and TRBJ2-7; no reliable D call. The CDR3 has 12 amino acids. V gave up 8 bases and J gave up 3 bases, with 14 bases separating them. Per the germline V gene, CDR1 is GTSNPN and CDR2 is SVGIG (reference sequence). For the CDR3, the DNA is TGTGCCGCCGCGGTTTCGGGCTACGAGCAGTACCTC. Amino acid sequence: CAAAVSGYEQYL.

This clonotype was detected once. The CDR3 DNA follows: TGTGCCTGGAGGGACAGGGGGCTGGACACCGGGGAGCTGTTTTTT. Its protein product is CAWRDRGLDTGELFF. The V and J genes are TRBV30 and TRBJ2-2; 11 nucleotides align to TRBD1. J was trimmed by 3 bases and V by 3 bases; bases with no gene match: 3. In germline, CDR1 is GTSNPN, CDR2 SVGIG (reference sequence). The CDR3 extends over 15 amino acids.

This clonotype was counted ten times or more. The rearrangement uses TRBV28 and TRBJ2-2, with TRBD2 as a possible D gene (5 bases). This CDR3 has 13 residues. CDR1 is MDHEN and CDR2 is SYDVKM in the germline V gene. V gave up 7 bases and J gave up 3 bases, with 9 bases separating them. DNA of the CDR3: TGTGCCAGCAACCGGCGGGACACCGGGGAGCTGTTTTTT. Residues: CASNRRDTGELFF.

This clonotype turned up a few times. This sequence joins TRBV27 and TRBJ2-7; 9 bases align to TRBD2. V was clipped by 2 bases and J by 3 bases; unmatched bases: 11. The CDR3 is 17 residues long. The germline CDR1 and CDR2 sequences are MNHEY and SMNVEV (reference sequence). CDR3 DNA: TGTGCCAGCAGTTTAGCCACTAGCGGGCAGATTAACTACGAGCAGTACTTC. Protein sequence: CASSLATSGQINYEQYF.

This clonotype came up a few times. At one of its ends the junction is not consistent with the germline gene, which may arise from a read error. This chain uses TRBV7-2 with TRBJ1-2, with a possible D match to TRBD1 (6 bases). The CDR3 has 13 amino acids. Per the germline V gene, CDR1 is SGHTA and CDR2 is FQGNSA. CDR3 amino acids: CASSSLLQGSYAF. The CDR3 DNA reads TGTGCCAGCAGCTCTCTCCTTCAGGGGTCCTACGCCTTC. Using reference TRBV7-2 and TRBJ1-2 for the parts outside the CDR3, the full variable domain is GAGVSQSPSNKVTEKGKDVELRCDPISGHTALYWYRQSLGQGLEFLIYFQGNSAPDKSGLPSDRFSAERTGGSVSTLTIQRTQQEDSAVYLCASSSLLQGSYAFGSGTRLTVV.

This clonotype was seen at least ten times. The chain is built from TRBV5-5 and TRBJ2-1, with D possibly TRBD1 on 6 matching bases. The germline V gene encodes CDR1 SGHKS and CDR2 YYEKEE (reference sequence). With 1 base removed from V and 10 bases from J, the gap between germline ends came to 15 bases. There are 14 residues in the CDR3. The CDR3 DNA sequence: TGTGCCAGCAGCTTGAATCCCGATCAGGGGGAGCAGTTCTTC. Translated: CASSLNPDQGEQFF.

This clonotype came up many times. This sequence joins TRBV28 and TRBJ2-1, with TRBD2 as a possible D gene (5 bases). CDR3 length equals 13 residues. Trimming shortened V by 10 bases and J by 10 bases, and 20 bases separated the two germline ends. Germline V lookup: CDR1 MDHEN, CDR2 SYDVKM. The CDR3 reads CATLTPSGGEQFF. DNA of the CDR3: TGTGCCACCCTAACTCCGAGCGGTGGGGAGCAGTTCTTC.

This clonotype has a count of ten or more. The genes are TRBV2 and TRBJ1-2; 7 bases align to TRBD1. In germline, CDR1 is SNHLY, CDR2 FYNNEI. Losses at the gene ends were 4 bases for V and 7 bases for J; bases not matched to a gene: 6. The CDR3 contains 13 residues. This CDR3 reads CASSGDSPIGYTF. The CDR3 bases are TGTGCCAGCAGTGGGGACAGCCCAATTGGCTACACCTTC.

The chain carries TRBV4-1 and TRBJ2-7, with TRBD1 matching 7 bases. V was pared by 2 bases and J by 4 bases, with 5 bases of the junction left unmatched. CDR1 MGHRA and CDR2 YSYEKL come from the germline V gene. The CDR3 extends over 14 amino acids. CDR3 loop: CASSQRGLVYEQYF. CDR3 sequence (DNA): TGCGCCAGCAGCCAAAGGGGGCTAGTTTACGAGCAGTACTTC.

This clonotype was picked up many times. This rearrangement joins TRBV20-1 to TRBJ2-1; 8 nucleotides line up with TRBD2. CDR3 length: 17 amino acids. The ends lost 2 bases at V and 6 bases at J; junction bases unmatched: 15. Germline lookup yields CDR1 DFQATT and CDR2 SNEGSKA (reference sequence). CDR3 bases: TGCAGTGCTAGAACTATCCTAAGCGGGAGTTGGGGCAATGAGCAGTTCTTC. It is translated as CSARTILSGSWGNEQFF.

This clonotype was detected ten times or more. The J gene is TRBJ1-1, the V gene TRBV27; 9 bases match TRBD1. The CDR3 spans 15 residues. The ends lost 6 bases at V and 8 bases at J; junction bases unmatched: 13. Germline CDR1 reads MNHEY; CDR2 reads SMNVEV (reference sequence). The DNA for the CDR3 is TGTGCCAGCAGCTCATGGGACAGGGCCGGTTTGGAAGCTTTCTTT. Translating it yields CASSSWDRAGLEAFF.